What follows are 14 T cell receptor beta chains derived from one specimen sequenced in a study of OX40 agonist ivuxolimab in advanced cancers. Generated by immunoSEQ multiplex PCR, the TCRdb table keeps only in-frame clones and is missing some. The repertoire holds about 68,000 clones, with more than 65% as singletons. The material was CD4+ or CD8+ T cells sorted from blood, obtained in a trial of the OX40 agonist ivuxolimab. The receptors come from an adult with an advanced solid tumor such as melanoma, head and neck, liver or kidney cancer.

V and J are TRBV28 and TRBJ2-2, with 7 bases aligning to TRBD2. The V gene end was trimmed by 8 bases and the J gene end by 0 bases; junction bases not matched to a gene: 0. From germline, CDR1 is MDHEN and CDR2 SYDVKM. The CDR3 loop spans 13 amino acids. The CDR3 here is CASGRANTGELFF. DNA for the CDR3: TGTGCCAGCGGGAGGGCGAACACCGGGGAGCTGTTTTTT. The variable domain in full, completed from reference TRBV28 and TRBJ2-2, reads DVKVTQSSRYLVKRTGEKVFLECVQDMDHENMFWYRQDPGLGLRLIYFSYDVKMKEKGDIPEGYSVSREKKERFSLILESASTNQTSMYLCASGRANTGELFFGEGSRLTVL.

CDR3 loop: CASSLGQGGSTEAFF. In DNA form, the CDR3 reads TGTGCCAGCTCATTAGGACAGGGTGGGAGTACTGAAGCTTTCTTT. This chain links TRBV18 with TRBJ1-1; 8 nucleotides match TRBD1. The junction had 10 bases not matched to a gene; V was cut back by 5 bases and J by 5 bases. This CDR3 is built from 15 residues. Germline CDR1 and CDR2: KGHSH and LQKENI.

The genes are TRBV7-2 and TRBJ2-2, with a possible D match to TRBD2 (5 bases). The CDR3 length is 16 residues. Germline assignment: CDR1 SGHTA and CDR2 FQGNSA. Deletions cut 3 bases from V and 1 base from J, with 12 bases between. CDR3 sequence (DNA): TGTGCCAGCAGCTTCGAGACTACACAGAACACCGGGGAGCTGTTTTTT. Encoded protein: CASSFETTQNTGELFF.

The J gene is TRBJ2-7, the V gene TRBV29-1, with 8 nucleotides matching TRBD1. After removal of 6 bases from V and 0 bases from J, the junction contained 10 bases not matched to a gene. Per the germline V gene, CDR1 is SQVTM and CDR2 is ANQGSEA. The CDR3 length is 15 residues. CDR3 residues: CSVRQGAGNSYEQYF. The CDR3 DNA follows: TGCAGCGTACGCCAGGGGGCAGGAAACTCCTACGAGCAGTACTTC.

The J gene is TRBJ1-5, the V gene TRBV19; perhaps TRBD1 as D (6 bases). This CDR3 has 13 amino acids. V shed 3 bases and J shed 6 bases, with 9 bases lying between them. The germline gives CDR1 LNHDA, CDR2 SQIVND (reference sequence). This chain's CDR3 is CASSIDRTQPQHF. CDR3 nucleotide sequence: TGTGCCAGTAGTATTGACAGGACTCAGCCCCAGCATTTT.

J is TRBJ1-1 and V is TRBV11-1; D not certain. The V end lost 6 bases, the J end lost 0 bases, and 11 bases lay between the germline ends. From germline, CDR1 is SGHAT and CDR2 FQDESV (reference sequence). CDR3 size: 14 residues. In nucleotides, the CDR3 is TGTGCCAGCAGTCCCGGACGGATGAACACTGAAGCTTTCTTT. Encoded protein: CASSPGRMNTEAFF. Looking up the rest from reference TRBV11-1 and TRBJ1-1 gives the full variable domain: EAEVAQSPRYKITEKSQAVAFWCDPISGHATLYWYRQILGQGPELLVQFQDESVVDDSQLPKDRFSAERLKGVDSTLKIQPAELGDSAMYLCASSPGRMNTEAFFGQGTRLTVV.

This clone was seen only once. The chain recombines TRBV5-1 with TRBJ1-6; D perhaps matches TRBD1 (5 bases). CDR1 and CDR2 (germline): SGHRS, YFSETQ. Deletions cut 0 bases from V and 7 bases from J, with 11 bases between. The CDR3 contains 15 residues. Here the CDR3 DNA reads TGCGCCAGCAGCTTGGAAACCCCAGGGAATTCACCCCTCCACTTT. It translates to CASSLETPGNSPLHF.

V usage is TRBV11-2 and J usage is TRBJ2-1, with 7 bases matching TRBD1. Germline V CDR1 and CDR2: SGHAT, FQNNGV. The junction had 4 bases not matched to a gene; V was cut back by 1 base and J by 7 bases. This CDR3 is built from 14 residues. This chain's CDR3 is CASSLGQGRNEQFF. In nucleotides, the CDR3 is TGTGCCAGCAGCTTAGGACAGGGAAGGAATGAGCAGTTCTTC.

The chain joins TRBV6-6 to TRBJ2-7, with D uncertain. CDR3 length: 11 amino acids. V was clipped by 5 bases and J by 2 bases, with 4 bases between them. Germline V CDR1 and CDR2: MNHNY, SVGAGI (reference sequence). The CDR3 is CASSAPYEQYF. The CDR3 nucleotides are TGTGCCAGCAGTGCCCCCTACGAGCAGTACTTC.

The chain couples TRBV4-1 to TRBJ2-3; D possibly corresponds to TRBD2 (5 bases). Trimming shortened V by 6 bases and J by 4 bases, and 20 bases separated the two germline ends. The CDR3 is 16 residues long. CDR1 and CDR2 (germline): MGHRA, YSYEKL. The CDR3 DNA sequence: TGCGCCAGCAGTCCTACCGGGCCTAACGGGGCAGATACGCAGTATTTT. Translation gives CASSPTGPNGADTQYF.

The V call is TRBV7-6, the J call TRBJ1-1; D may be TRBD1 (6 bases). Germline V gene lookup returns CDR1 SGHVS and CDR2 FNYEAQ. The CDR3 loop spans 15 amino acids. V was pared by 1 base and J by 0 bases, with 9 bases between. Here the CDR3 DNA reads TGTGCCAGCAGCTTAGAGGACAGAATGAACACTGAAGCTTTCTTT. Translating it yields CASSLEDRMNTEAFF.

This rearrangement joins TRBV7-2 to TRBJ2-5, with 8 positions matching TRBD2. V trimming: 5 bases; J trimming: 5 bases; junction bases outside the gene matches: 16. In germline, CDR1 is SGHTA, CDR2 FQGNSA. The CDR3 has 17 residues. The CDR3 nucleotides read TGTGCCAGCAGCCCGGTTTTAGGAGCGGGAGCTTACGAGACCCAGTACTTC. Protein product: CASSPVLGAGAYETQYF.

The gene calls are TRBV27 and TRBJ2-1; possible D gene TRBD2, 5 bases. The CDR3 covers 15 residues. Trimming took 2 bases from V and 4 from J, leaving 12 bases between them. Germline V gives CDR1 MNHEY, CDR2 SMNVEV (reference sequence). CDR3 protein: CASSLVGRIYNEQFF. CDR3 nucleotides: TGTGCCAGCAGTTTAGTTGGGAGAATATACAATGAGCAGTTCTTC.

The chain employs TRBV25-1 and TRBJ2-5; tentative D call: TRBD2 (5 bases). V was shortened by 6 bases and J by 4 bases, with 9 bases between the two germline ends. The germline V gene has CDR1 MGHDK and CDR2 SYGVNS. The length of the CDR3 is 12 residues. CDR3 protein: CASSPRGETQYF. CDR3 coding DNA: TGTGCCAGCAGCCCCCGGGGAGAGACCCAGTACTTC.